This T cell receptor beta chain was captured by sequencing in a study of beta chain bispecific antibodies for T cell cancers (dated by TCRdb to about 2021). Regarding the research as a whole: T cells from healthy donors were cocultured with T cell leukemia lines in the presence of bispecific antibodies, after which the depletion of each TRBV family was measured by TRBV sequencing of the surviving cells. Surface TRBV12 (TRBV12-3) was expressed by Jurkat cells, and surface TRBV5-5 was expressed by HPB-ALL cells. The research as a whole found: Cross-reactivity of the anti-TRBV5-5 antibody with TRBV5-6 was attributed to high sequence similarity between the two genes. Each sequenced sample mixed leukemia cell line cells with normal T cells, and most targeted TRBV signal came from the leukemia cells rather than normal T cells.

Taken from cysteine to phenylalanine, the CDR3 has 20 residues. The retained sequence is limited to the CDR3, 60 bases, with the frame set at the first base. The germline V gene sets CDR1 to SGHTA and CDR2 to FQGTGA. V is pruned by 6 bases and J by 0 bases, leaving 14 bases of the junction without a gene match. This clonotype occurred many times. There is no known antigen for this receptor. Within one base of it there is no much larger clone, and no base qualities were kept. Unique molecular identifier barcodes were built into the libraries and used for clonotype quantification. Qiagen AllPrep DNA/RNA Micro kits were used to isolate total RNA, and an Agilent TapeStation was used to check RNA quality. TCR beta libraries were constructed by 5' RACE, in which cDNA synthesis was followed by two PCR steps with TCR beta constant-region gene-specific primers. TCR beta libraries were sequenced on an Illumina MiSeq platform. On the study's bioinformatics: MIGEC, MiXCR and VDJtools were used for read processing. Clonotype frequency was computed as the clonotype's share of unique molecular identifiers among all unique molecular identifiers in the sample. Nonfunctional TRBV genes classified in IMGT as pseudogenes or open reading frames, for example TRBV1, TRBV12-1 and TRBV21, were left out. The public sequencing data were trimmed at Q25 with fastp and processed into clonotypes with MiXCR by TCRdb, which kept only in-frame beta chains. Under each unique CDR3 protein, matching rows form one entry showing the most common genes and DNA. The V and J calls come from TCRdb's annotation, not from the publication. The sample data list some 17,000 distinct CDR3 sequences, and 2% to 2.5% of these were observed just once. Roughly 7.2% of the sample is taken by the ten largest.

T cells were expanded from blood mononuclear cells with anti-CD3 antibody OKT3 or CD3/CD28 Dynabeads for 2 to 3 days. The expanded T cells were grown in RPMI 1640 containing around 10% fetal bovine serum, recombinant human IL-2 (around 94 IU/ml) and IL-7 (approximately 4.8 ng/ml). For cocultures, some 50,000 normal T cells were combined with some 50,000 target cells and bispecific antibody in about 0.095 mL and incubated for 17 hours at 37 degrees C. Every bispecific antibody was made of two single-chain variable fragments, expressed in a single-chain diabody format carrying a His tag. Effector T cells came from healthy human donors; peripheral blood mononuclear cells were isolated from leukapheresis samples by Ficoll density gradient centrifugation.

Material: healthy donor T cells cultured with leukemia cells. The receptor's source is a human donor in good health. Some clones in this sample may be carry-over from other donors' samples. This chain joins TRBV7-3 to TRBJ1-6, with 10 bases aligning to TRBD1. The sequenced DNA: TGTGCCAGCAGTCTAAAGTGGGACAGGGGCCAGAGCTCCTATAATTCACCCCTCCACTTT. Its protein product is CASSLKWDRGQSSYNSPLHF.